This T cell receptor (beta chain) is drawn from a study of blood T cell repertoires in COVID-19. Clones were sequenced by immunoSEQ multiplex PCR, and TCRdb holds only the in-frame ones, with some missing. The sample holds roughly 150,000 clones, 70% to 85% seen once. This sequence was found in a woman in her 50s with acute or convalescent COVID-19. The material sequenced was peripheral blood.

The CDR3: CASRAGTANQPQHF. The DNA of the CDR3 is TGTGCCAGCAGGGCCGGGACAGCTAATCAGCCCCAGCATTTT. The chain recombines TRBV2 with TRBJ1-5; 7 nucleotides align to TRBD1. This CDR3 has 14 residues. CDR1 and CDR2 from the germline V gene are SNHLY and FYNNEI. J lost 4 bases, V lost 6 bases, and 6 bases had no gene match.